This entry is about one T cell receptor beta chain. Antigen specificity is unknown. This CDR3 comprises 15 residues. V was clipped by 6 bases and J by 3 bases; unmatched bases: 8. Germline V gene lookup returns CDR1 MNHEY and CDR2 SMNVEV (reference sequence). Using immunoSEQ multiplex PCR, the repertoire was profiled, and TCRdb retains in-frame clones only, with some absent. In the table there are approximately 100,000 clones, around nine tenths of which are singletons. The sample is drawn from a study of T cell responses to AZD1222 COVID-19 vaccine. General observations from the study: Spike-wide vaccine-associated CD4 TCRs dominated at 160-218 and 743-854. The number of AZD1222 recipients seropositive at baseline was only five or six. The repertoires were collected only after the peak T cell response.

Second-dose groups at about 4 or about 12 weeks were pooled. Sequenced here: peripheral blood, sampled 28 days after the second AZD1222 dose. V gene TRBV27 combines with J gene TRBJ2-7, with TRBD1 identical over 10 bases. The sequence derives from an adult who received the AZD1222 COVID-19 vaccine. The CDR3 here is CASRIPGQGFYEQYF. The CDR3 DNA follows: TGTGCCAGCAGAATCCCGGGACAGGGGTTCTACGAGCAGTACTTC.